This entry lists 23 T cell receptor beta chains sequenced from one sample in a study of OX40 agonist ivuxolimab in advanced cancers. The library was prepared using the immunoSEQ multiplex PCR assay. Imported from immuneACCESS, the table was reduced by TCRdb to in-frame sequences with V and J called. These copies leave out some clones; in studies compared against another copy, an unresolved V gene accounts for under half, and the cause of the remainder is not known. The sample data list over 100,000 clones, and 90% of these were observed just once. 0.85% to 1.4% of the sample goes to the ten largest clones. The starting material was CD4+ or CD8+ T cells sorted from blood, obtained in a trial of the OX40 agonist ivuxolimab. Receptors originate from an adult with an advanced solid tumor such as melanoma, head and neck, liver or kidney cancer.

The V call is TRBV28, the J call TRBJ1-1; 9 bases are shared with TRBD1. The V and J ends lost 5 bases and 1 base, in that order; junction bases with no gene match: 5. Per germline, CDR1 MDHEN and CDR2 SYDVKM. The CDR3 length is 15 residues. CDR3 in amino acids: CASSPPGQGNTEAFF. In DNA, the CDR3 is TGTGCCAGCAGTCCCCCGGGACAGGGGAACACTGAAGCTTTCTTT.

This chain connects TRBV7-8 to TRBJ1-5; no clear D gene. Per the germline V gene, CDR1 is SGHVS and CDR2 is FQNEAQ. V was clipped by 7 bases and J by 4 bases, with 17 bases between them. The CDR3 runs to 15 residues. The CDR3: CASNFGGRGNQPQHF. The CDR3 DNA follows: TGTGCCAGCAACTTCGGAGGGCGCGGGAATCAGCCCCAGCATTTT.

The chain combines TRBV28 with TRBJ2-3; TRBD1 matches 9 bases. Germline values: CDR1 MDHEN, CDR2 SYDVKM. V was pared by 7 bases and J by 4 bases, with 6 bases of the junction left unmatched. This CDR3 comprises 14 residues. CDR3 in amino acids: CASNRQGGADTQYF. CDR3 nucleotides: TGTGCCAGCAACAGACAGGGGGGCGCAGATACGCAGTATTTT.

The chain links TRBV6-5 to TRBJ1-2; D is unclear. In germline, CDR1 is MNHEY, CDR2 SVGAGI. The CDR3 covers 13 residues. Trimming removed 6 bases from V and 6 bases from J, with 14 bases in between. Here the CDR3 reads CASSPEWGNGYTF. Written as DNA, the CDR3 is TGTGCCAGCAGCCCCGAGTGGGGAAATGGCTACACCTTC.

The CDR3 spells CASSIPWGAQNYGYTF. The CDR3 region has the DNA TGTGCCAGTAGTATTCCCTGGGGGGCCCAGAACTATGGCTACACCTTC. The rearrangement joins TRBV19 to TRBJ1-2, with a weak D call TRBD1 (6 bases). The V and J ends lost 3 bases and 2 bases respectively, with 16 bases between them. Germline assignment: CDR1 LNHDA and CDR2 SQIVND (reference sequence). The CDR3 is 16 residues long.

The rearrangement links TRBV11-3 to TRBJ2-5, with TRBD1 matching 7 bases. V lost 4 bases to trimming and J lost 4 bases; unmatched junction nucleotides: 9. The CDR3 consists of 15 residues. Germline V gene data show CDR1 as SGHNT and CDR2 as YENEEA. The CDR3 nucleotides read TGTGCCAGCAGCTCGTCGGGACAGAGGTTAGAGACCCAGTACTTC. This gives the protein CASSSSGQRLETQYF. The full variable domain, completed using reference TRBV11-3 and TRBJ2-5, is EAGVVQSPRYKIIEKKQPVAFWCNPISGHNTLYWYLQNLGQGPELLIRYENEEAVDDSQLPKDRFSAERLKGVDSTLKIQPAELGDSAVYLCASSSSGQRLETQYFGPGTRLLVL.

V usage is TRBV19 and J usage is TRBJ2-5, with no clear D. The tail of the sequence fits TRBJ2-7 better, so the J call may be wrong. Germline V gene sequence: CDR1 LNHDA, CDR2 SQIVND (reference sequence). The CDR3 has 14 amino acids. The CDR3 spells CASSRANLGYEQYF. CDR3 bases: TGTGCCAGTAGTCGGGCCAACCTCGGCTACGAGCAGTACTTC.

V usage is TRBV11-2 and J usage is TRBJ1-4; D remains unclear. V shed 6 bases and J shed 8 bases, with 16 bases lying between them. There are 14 residues in the CDR3. Germline CDR1 is SGHAT and CDR2 is FQNNGV. CDR3 in amino acids: CASSPTYQAEKLFF. The CDR3 DNA sequence: TGTGCCAGCAGTCCTACTTACCAGGCGGAAAAACTGTTTTTT.

The chain is built from TRBV5-1 and TRBJ2-4, with D possibly TRBD1 on 5 matching bases. The V and J ends lost 0 bases and 1 base respectively, with 11 bases between them. The germline V gene encodes CDR1 SGHRS and CDR2 YFSETQ. This CDR3 has 16 amino acids. CDR3 DNA: TGCGCCAGCAGCTTGGAGGGGTTGTCGGCCAAAAACATTCAGTACTTC. Protein sequence: CASSLEGLSAKNIQYF.

The chain links TRBV28 to TRBJ1-3; D may be TRBD1 (5 bases). V gave up 1 base and J gave up 0 bases, with 10 bases separating them. The V gene's germline CDR1 is MDHEN and CDR2 SYDVKM. The CDR3 consists of 16 residues. CDR3 DNA: TGTGCCAGCAGTTTATTGCGGGGGAGCTCTGGAAACACCATATATTTT. The encoded protein is CASSLLRGSSGNTIYF.

This clone was counted a single time. The rearrangement uses TRBV4-2 and TRBJ2-1; 8 nucleotides align to TRBD2. CDR1 is LGHNA, CDR2 YNFKEQ, per germline. Trimming cost V 2 bases and J 7 bases; bases outside gene matches: 10. The CDR3 sequence is 16 residues long. The CDR3 DNA sequence: TGTGCCAGCAGCCAATCCGGGACTAGTCTCATGAATGAGCAGTTCTTC. It codes for CASSQSGTSLMNEQFF.

The chain couples TRBV7-9 to TRBJ1-5; D possibly corresponds to TRBD1 (6 bases). CDR3 length equals 13 residues. Germline V gene lookup returns CDR1 SEHNR and CDR2 FQNEAQ (reference sequence). The V end was cut by 4 bases, the J end by 5 bases, with 9 bases between. Here the CDR3 DNA reads TGTGCCAGCAGCTCGCAGGGGTATCAGCCCCAGCATTTT. Translation: CASSSQGYQPQHF.

CDR3 protein: CASSLVVNTEAFF. CDR3 DNA sequence: TGTGCCAGCAGTTTAGTGGTGAACACTGAAGCTTTCTTT. The V call is TRBV28, the J call TRBJ1-1; D unresolved. This CDR3 spans 13 amino acids. Germline V lookup: CDR1 MDHEN, CDR2 SYDVKM. V was pared by 2 bases and J by 0 bases, with 4 bases between.

This sequence joins TRBV19 and TRBJ1-2; TRBD1 is a possible D gene (5 bases). CDR1 is LNHDA, CDR2 SQIVND, per germline (reference sequence). V was cut by 2 bases and J by 2 bases, with 12 bases left in between. This CDR3 has 15 amino acids. CDR3 loop: CASSILSGVNYGYTF. The CDR3 DNA follows: TGTGCCAGTAGTATACTTTCGGGGGTAAACTATGGCTACACCTTC.

The chain is built from TRBV21-1 and TRBJ2-7; the table's D call of TRBD1 was not tested on the DNA. TRBV21-1 is flagged as a pseudogene. The CDR3 extends over 14 amino acids. The CDR3 sequence: CASSKGATDYEQYF. CDR3 nucleotides: TGTGCCAGCAGCAAAGGGGCCACAGACTACGAGCAGTACTTC.

This clone appeared once. This chain joins TRBV5-5 and TRBJ2-4; D might be TRBD2 (6 bases). Looked up from germline, CDR1 is SGHKS and CDR2 is YYEKEE (reference sequence). V gave up 4 bases and J gave up 3 bases, with 14 bases separating them. CDR3 length: 15 amino acids. The CDR3, as DNA: TGTGCCAGCAGCGGGGACTTCGGGGGCAAAAACATTCAGTACTTC. Amino acid sequence: CASSGDFGGKNIQYF.

The chain couples TRBV5-1 to TRBJ2-1, with 10 bases aligning to TRBD2. CDR1 is SGHRS, CDR2 YFSETQ, per germline. The ends lost 4 bases at V and 2 bases at J; junction bases unmatched: 9. The CDR3 spans 17 residues. The CDR3 loop reads CASSPRLAGVTYNEQFF. CDR3 in DNA: TGCGCCAGCAGCCCCAGACTAGCGGGCGTTACCTACAATGAGCAGTTCTTC.

The chain uses TRBV19 and TRBJ1-1, with 11 bases identical to TRBD1. The CDR3 runs to 16 residues. CDR1 and CDR2 from the germline V gene are LNHDA and SQIVND (reference sequence). The V gene end was trimmed by 7 bases and the J gene end by 2 bases; junction bases not matched to a gene: 9. CDR3 residues: CASNIPGTGGNTEAFF. DNA of the CDR3: TGTGCCAGTAATATTCCTGGGACAGGGGGTAACACTGAAGCTTTCTTT.

V is TRBV7-2 and J is TRBJ2-7; perhaps TRBD1 as D (6 bases). The V and J ends lost 2 bases and 3 bases respectively, with 8 bases between them. The CDR3 has 13 amino acids. The germline V gene has CDR1 SGHTA and CDR2 FQGNSA. CDR3 protein: CASSLRDNYEQYF. CDR3 coding DNA: TGTGCCAGCAGCTTAAGGGACAACTACGAGCAGTACTTC.

This clone has only a few counts. The chain employs TRBV19 and TRBJ1-1; no reliable D call. CDR3 length: 15 residues. Germline CDR1 and CDR2: LNHDA and SQIVND (reference sequence). Trimming cost V 3 bases and J 0 bases, with 11 bases left between them. The CDR3 spells CASSILVSMNTEAFF. CDR3 DNA: TGTGCCAGTAGTATTTTGGTCTCGATGAACACTGAAGCTTTCTTT.

The chain has TRBV6-5 and TRBJ2-2, with D unclear. CDR1 MNHEY and CDR2 SVGAGI come from the germline V gene. Trimming took off 0 bases at V and 4 bases at J, with 9 bases between the two ends. The CDR3 is 15 residues long. CDR3 nucleotide sequence: TGTGCCAGCAGTTACTCAACCCTAAGCACCGGGGAGCTGTTTTTT. Encoded protein: CASSYSTLSTGELFF.

The chain combines TRBV4-2 with TRBJ2-5; possibly TRBD2 for D (5 bases). Gene TRBJ2-7 matches the end of the DNA better, so the J call may be wrong. From germline, CDR1 is LGHNA and CDR2 YNFKEQ. CDR3 size: 15 residues. This CDR3 reads CASSQEWERSYEQYF. The CDR3 DNA is TGTGCCAGCAGCCAAGAGTGGGAGCGATCCTACGAGCAGTACTTC.

The chain links TRBV6-1 to TRBJ1-2, with D hard to call. Per the germline V gene, CDR1 is MNHNS and CDR2 is SASEGT. The V and J ends lost 2 bases and 4 bases respectively, with 5 bases between them. The CDR3 is 12 residues long. CDR3 in amino acids: CASSERRYGYTF. CDR3 DNA: TGTGCCAGCAGTGAAAGGCGCTATGGCTACACCTTC.